The text below deals with one T cell receptor beta chain. This clonotype has only a few counts. Its antigen is currently not known. It has no much larger one-base neighbor in the sample; base qualities were not kept. The treatment or condition label, read with the paper, signifies: allogeneic hematopoietic cell transplantation with graft depleted of TCRalphabeta T cells and CD19 B cells. TCRalphabeta/CD19-depleted allogeneic hematopoietic cell grafts were given to the transplant recipients, all of whom were children. These data are taken from a study of T-cell reconstitution after alpha-beta-depleted transplantation in children (TCRdb year 2016). Background for the entire study: Using TCR repertoire profiling, the study followed T-cell immune reconstitution in a quantitative way in children after TCRalphabeta/CD19-depleted allogeneic hematopoietic cell transplantation. The full study reports these points: The apparently early alphabetaT-cell count recovery about two months after transplant was reportedly dependent on only several hundred rapidly expanded clones derived from non-depleted graft cells. Hyperexpanded clone frequencies declined over subsequent months; after one year, T-cell counts and TCRbeta diversity were mostly attributed to newly produced T cells. In some patients, the high TCRbeta diversity seen at day 60 was put down to recipient T cells and intrathymic progenitors that had survived conditioning.

Libraries came from PCR. The sequencing machine was an Illumina HiSeq 2500. Molecular barcoding was employed in the preparation of TCR libraries, with unique molecular identifiers being used to normalize TCRbeta repertoire quantification. In-frame beta chains were kept once TCRdb had trimmed the public reads at Q25 with fastp and called clones with MiXCR. Each entry is one CDR3 protein sequence, shown with its most common DNA and genes. This sample holds about 420,000 distinct CDR3 sequences; 16% were observed only once. The top ten clonotypes cover less than 30% of the sample. Sequences were derived from PBMCs, mostly from graft donor cells, sampled 360 days after TCRalphabeta/CD19-depleted stem cell transplant. The sequence was obtained from a boy less than two years old who had a stem cell transplant for Wiskott-Aldrich syndrome, so the T cells may come from the graft donor.

The CDR3 protein sequence reads: CASSYRQGASLEQYF. Here is the DNA: TGTGCCAGCAGTTACAGGCAGGGGGCGTCTCTCGAGCAGTACTTC. Recombination connected TRBV6-2 or TRBV6-3 to TRBJ2-7; 8 central bases correspond to TRBD1. CDR1 MNHEY and CDR2 SVGEGT are derived from the germline V gene. The CDR3 covers 15 residues, taking in both the cysteine and the phenylalanine. Solely the CDR3 DNA is kept, with 45 bases framed from the first base. V lost 2 bases and J lost 6 bases, and the count of bases not matched to a germline gene is 9.